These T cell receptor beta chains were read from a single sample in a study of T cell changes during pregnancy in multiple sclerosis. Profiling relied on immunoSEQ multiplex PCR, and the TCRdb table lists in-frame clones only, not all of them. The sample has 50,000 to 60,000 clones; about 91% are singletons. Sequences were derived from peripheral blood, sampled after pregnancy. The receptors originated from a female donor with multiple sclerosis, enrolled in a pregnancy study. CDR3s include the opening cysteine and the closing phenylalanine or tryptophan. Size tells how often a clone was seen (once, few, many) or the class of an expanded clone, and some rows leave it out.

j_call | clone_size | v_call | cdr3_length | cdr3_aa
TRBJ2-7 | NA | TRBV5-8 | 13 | CASSPMDTYEQYF
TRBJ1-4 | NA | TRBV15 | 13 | CATSRDPMEKLFF
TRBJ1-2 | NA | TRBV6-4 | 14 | CASSKDRGRGGYTF
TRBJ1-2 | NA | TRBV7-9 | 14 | CASSLLRGSGGYTF
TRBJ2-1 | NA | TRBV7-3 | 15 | CASSFSRGEYNEQFF
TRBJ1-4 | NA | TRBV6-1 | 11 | CASSYRGKLFF
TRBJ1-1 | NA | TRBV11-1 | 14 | CASSLVTGEAEAFF
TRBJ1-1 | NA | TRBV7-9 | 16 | CASSQIYSRENTEAFF
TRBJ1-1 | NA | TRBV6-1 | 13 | CASRSTVNTEAFF
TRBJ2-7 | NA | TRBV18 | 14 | CASSLRTGLDEQYF
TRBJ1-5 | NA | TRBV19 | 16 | CASSIPRQGRNQPQHF
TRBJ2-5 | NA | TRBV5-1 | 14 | CASSRQGAQETQYF
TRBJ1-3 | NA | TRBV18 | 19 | CASSRTLTQGWDSGNTIYF
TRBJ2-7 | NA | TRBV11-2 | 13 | CASSPLGGDEQYF
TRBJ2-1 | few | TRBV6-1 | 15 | CASSEDSGKYNEQFF
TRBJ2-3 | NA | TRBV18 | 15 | CASSLIRQGTDTQYF
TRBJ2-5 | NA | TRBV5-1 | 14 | CASSLGAGKETQYF
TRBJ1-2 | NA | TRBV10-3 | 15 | CAISEWQGHNYGYTF
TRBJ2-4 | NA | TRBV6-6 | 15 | CASSRTGKAKNIQYF
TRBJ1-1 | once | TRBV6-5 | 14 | CASSYSGRGAEAFF
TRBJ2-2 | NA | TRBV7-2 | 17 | CASSLAFGTMNTGELFF
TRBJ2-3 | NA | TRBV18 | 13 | CASSPRGVDTQYF
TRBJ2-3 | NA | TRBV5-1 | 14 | CASSLGLATDTQYF
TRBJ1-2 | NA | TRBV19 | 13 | CASSIGQDYGYTF
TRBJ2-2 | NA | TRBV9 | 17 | CASSVEPSGGATGELFF
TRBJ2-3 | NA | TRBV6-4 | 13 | CASSRGPSDTQYF
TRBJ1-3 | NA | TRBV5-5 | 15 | CASSLEPVSGNTIYF
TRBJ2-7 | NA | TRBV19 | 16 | CASSIDRTGGIYEQYF
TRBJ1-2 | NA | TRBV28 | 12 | CASSMGGGGYTF
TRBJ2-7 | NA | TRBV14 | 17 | CASSQVSPGRTTYEQYF
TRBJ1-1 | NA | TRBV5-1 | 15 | CASSLAEGMDGEAFF
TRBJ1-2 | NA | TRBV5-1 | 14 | CASSLRGQGDGYTF
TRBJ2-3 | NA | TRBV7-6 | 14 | CASTALEGSDTQYF
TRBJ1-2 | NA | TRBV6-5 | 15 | CASRAGRTFSDGYTF
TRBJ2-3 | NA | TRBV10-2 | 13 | CATGGGFGNTQYF
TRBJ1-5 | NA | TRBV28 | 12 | CASGLPDQPQHF
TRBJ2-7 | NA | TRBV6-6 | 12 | CASTPGTYEQYF
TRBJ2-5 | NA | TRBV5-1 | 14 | CASSVTSGVREQYF
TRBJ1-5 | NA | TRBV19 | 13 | CASSHSSNQPQHF
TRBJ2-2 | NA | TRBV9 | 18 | CASSVEEGGRSDTGELFF
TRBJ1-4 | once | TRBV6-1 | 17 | CASSASPPRRANEKLFF
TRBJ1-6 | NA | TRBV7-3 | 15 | CASSLIGGGAGPLHF
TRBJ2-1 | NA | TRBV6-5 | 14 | CASKRAGGRGEQFF
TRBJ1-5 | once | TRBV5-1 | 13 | CASSPGGDQPQHF
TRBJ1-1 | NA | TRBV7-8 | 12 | CASSFRDTEAFF
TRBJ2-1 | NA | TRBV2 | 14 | CASSALAGYNEQFF
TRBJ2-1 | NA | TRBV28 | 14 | CASSRLGSYNEQFF